This TCR beta chain stems from a study of blood T cell repertoires in COVID-19. Study-level information: Sites across the United States, Italy and Spain contributed samples from acute and convalescent COVID-19. PBMCs, B-cell-depleted T cells, or T cells were the source of the cDNA or gDNA that made up the material.

Authors' analysis steps: Reference gene primer amplification in the assay estimated nucleated cell counts. Produced via immunoSEQ multiplex PCR; TCRdb's table is partial and in-frame only. The D gene and trimming were derived from the DNA, and the V and J assignments and clone size from that table. There are over 350,000 clones in the sample; about 85% occur only once, and about 2.1% lies in the top ten. Participant reports of clinical history set cohort assignment. The receptor's source is a woman under 30 with acute COVID-19. Sequenced: PBMCs or T cells enriched from blood (not recorded which).

CDR3 DNA sequence: TGTGCCAGCAGTAAAAGCAAAAAAGGGGGAAGAGGAAGAACTGAAGCTTTCTTT. This encodes CASSKSKKGGRGRTEAFF. This chain joins TRBV28 and TRBJ1-1; a weak D match, TRBD1 (6 bases). The CDR3 length is 18 residues. Germline V gives CDR1 MDHEN, CDR2 SYDVKM. Trimming took off 5 bases at V and 5 bases at J, with 27 bases between the two ends.